This T cell receptor (beta chain) was obtained from a study of response to subunit inactivated influenza vaccine. Overall study findings and caveats: Each seasonal influenza vaccination recruits few new T cells, the authors suggested.

TCRdb recomputed calls from the RT-PCR reads with MiXCR, one row per CDR3 protein. The table has more than 400,000 distinct CDR3 sequences, around 9.9% seen once; the top ten hold approximately 12%. This clonotype was counted between two and nine times. Its antigen is not identified. The CDR3 runs to 18 residues. Trimming stripped 2 bases from V and 1 base from J, with 20 bases between. Germline V gene sequence: CDR1 ENHRY, CDR2 SYGVKD. This chain joins TRBV10-3 and TRBJ1-1, with D unclear. The receptor comes from a man between 45 and 60 years old who received an inactivated influenza vaccine. The material was PBMCs from blood, obtained more than 35 days after vaccination. The CDR3 DNA follows: TGTGCCATCAGTGAGGAGATTGGGGTGAGGGCCCGGAACACTGAAGCTTTCTTT. Its protein product is CAISEEIGVRARNTEAFF.